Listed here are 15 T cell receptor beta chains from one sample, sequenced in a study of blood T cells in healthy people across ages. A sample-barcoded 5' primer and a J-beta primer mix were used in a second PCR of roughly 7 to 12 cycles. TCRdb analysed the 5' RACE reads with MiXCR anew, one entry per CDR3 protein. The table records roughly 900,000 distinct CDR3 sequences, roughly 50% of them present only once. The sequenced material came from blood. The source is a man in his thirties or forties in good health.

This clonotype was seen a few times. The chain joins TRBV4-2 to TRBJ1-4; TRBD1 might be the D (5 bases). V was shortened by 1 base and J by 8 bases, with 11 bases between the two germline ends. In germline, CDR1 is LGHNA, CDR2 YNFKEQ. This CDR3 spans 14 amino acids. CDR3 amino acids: CASSQGGVGEKLFF. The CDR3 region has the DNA TGTGCCAGCAGCCAAGGGGGCGTAGGCGAAAAACTGTTTTTT.

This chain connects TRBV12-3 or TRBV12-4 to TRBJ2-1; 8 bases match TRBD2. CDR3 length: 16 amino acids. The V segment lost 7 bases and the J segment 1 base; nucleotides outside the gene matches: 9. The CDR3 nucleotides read TGTGCCAGCACCTTAAGCGGGAGAGGTTCCTACAATGAGCAGTTCTTC. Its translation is CASTLSGRGSYNEQFF.

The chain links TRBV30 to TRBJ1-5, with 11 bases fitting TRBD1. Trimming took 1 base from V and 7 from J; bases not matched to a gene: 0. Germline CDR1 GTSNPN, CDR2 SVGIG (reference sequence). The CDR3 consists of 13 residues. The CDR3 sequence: CAWSGTGGQPQHF. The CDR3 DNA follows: TGTGCCTGGAGTGGGACAGGGGGCCAGCCCCAGCATTTT.

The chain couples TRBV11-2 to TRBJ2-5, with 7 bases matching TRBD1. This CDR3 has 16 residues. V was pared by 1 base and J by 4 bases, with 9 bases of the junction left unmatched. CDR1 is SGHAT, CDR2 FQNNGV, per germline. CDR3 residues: CASSLVHRGFRETQYF. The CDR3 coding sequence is TGTGCCAGCAGCTTAGTGCACAGGGGATTCCGAGAGACCCAGTACTTC.

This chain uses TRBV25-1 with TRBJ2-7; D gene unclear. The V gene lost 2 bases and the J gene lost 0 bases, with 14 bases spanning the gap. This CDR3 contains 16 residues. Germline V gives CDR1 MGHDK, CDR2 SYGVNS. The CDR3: CASSENRASSSYEQYF. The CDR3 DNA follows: TGTGCCAGCAGTGAAAACCGGGCCTCCAGCTCCTACGAGCAGTACTTC.

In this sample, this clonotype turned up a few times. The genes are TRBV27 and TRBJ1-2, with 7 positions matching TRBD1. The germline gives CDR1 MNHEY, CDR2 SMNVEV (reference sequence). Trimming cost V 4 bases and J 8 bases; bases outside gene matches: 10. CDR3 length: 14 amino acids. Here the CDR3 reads CASSSGTEGTGYTF. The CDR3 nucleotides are TGTGCCAGCAGTTCCGGGACAGAGGGAACGGGCTACACCTTC.

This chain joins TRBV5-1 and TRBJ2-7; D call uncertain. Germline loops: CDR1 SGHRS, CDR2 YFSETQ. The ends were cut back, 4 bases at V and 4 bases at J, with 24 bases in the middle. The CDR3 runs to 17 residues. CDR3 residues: CASSDNQERPMPYEQYF. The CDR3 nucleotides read TGCGCCAGCAGCGACAACCAGGAGAGGCCTATGCCATACGAGCAGTACTTC. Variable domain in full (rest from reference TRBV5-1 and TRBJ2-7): KAGVTQTPRYLIKTRGQQVTLSCSPISGHRSVSWYQQTPGQGLQFLFEYFSETQRNKGNFPGRFSGRQFSNSRSEMNVSTLELGDSALYLCASSDNQERPMPYEQYFGPGTRLTVT.

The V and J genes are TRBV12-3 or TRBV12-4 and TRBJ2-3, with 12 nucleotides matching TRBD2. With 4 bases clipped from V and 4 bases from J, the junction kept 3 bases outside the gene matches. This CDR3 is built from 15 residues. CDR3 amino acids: CASSSSGGVSDTQYF. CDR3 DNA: TGTGCCAGCAGTTCTAGCGGGGGGGTTTCAGATACGCAGTATTTT.

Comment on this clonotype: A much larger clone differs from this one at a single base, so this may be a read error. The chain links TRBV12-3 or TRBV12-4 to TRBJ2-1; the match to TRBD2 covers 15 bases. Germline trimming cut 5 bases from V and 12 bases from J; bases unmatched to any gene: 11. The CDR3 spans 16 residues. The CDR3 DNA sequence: TGTGCCAGCAGTCCGCGGACTAGCGGGGGGGCCTATGGGCAGTTCTTC. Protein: CASSPRTSGGAYGQFF.

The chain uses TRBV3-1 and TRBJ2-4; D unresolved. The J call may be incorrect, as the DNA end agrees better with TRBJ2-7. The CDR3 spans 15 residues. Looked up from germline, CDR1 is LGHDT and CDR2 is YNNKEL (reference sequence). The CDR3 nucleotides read TGTGCCAGCAGCCAAGATGCGGCTGACCCCTACGAGCAGTACTTC. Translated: CASSQDAADPYEQYF.

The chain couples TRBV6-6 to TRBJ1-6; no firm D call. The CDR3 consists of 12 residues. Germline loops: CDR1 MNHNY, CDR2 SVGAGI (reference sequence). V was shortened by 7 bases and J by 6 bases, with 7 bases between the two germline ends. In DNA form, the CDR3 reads TGTGCCAGCACGAGTACTAATTCACCCCTCCACTTT. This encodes CASTSTNSPLHF.

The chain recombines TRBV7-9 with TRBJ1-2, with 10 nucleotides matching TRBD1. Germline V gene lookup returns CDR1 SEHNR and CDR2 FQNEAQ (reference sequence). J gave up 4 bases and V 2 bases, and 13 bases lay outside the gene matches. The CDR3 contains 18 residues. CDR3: CASSLQGRDRGWSYGYTF. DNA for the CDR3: TGTGCCAGCAGCTTACAGGGCCGGGACAGGGGTTGGAGCTATGGCTACACCTTC.

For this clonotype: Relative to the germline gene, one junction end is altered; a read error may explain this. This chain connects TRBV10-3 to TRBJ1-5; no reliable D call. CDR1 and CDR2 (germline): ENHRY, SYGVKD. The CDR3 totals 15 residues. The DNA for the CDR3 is TGTACCATCAGTGAAGGATTAGGGATAGGTCAGCCCCAGCATTTT. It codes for CTISEGLGIGQPQHF.

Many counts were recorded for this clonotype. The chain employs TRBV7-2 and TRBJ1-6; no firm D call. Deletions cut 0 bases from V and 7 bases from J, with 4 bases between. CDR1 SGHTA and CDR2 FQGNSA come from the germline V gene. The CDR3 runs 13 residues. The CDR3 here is CASSLAGNSPLHF. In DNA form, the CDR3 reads TGTGCCAGCAGCTTAGCCGGGAATTCACCCCTCCACTTT.

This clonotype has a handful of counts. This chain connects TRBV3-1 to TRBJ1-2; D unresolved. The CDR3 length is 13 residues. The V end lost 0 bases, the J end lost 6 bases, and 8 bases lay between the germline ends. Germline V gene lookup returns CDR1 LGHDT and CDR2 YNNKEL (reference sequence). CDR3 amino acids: CASSQDLSNGYTF. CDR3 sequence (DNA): TGTGCCAGCAGCCAAGATCTCTCTAATGGCTACACCTTC.